This T cell receptor (beta chain) was observed in a study of response to subunit inactivated influenza vaccine. Regarding the study as a whole: It was the authors' suggestion that each seasonal influenza vaccination recruits few new T cells.

The CDR3 spans 11 residues. Trimming stripped 3 bases from V and 4 bases from J, with 4 bases between. CDR1 is LGHDT and CDR2 is YNNKEL in the germline V gene (reference sequence). With regard to this clonotype: What it binds is unknown.

TCRdb re-derived calls from the RT-PCR reads in MiXCR, one entry per CDR3 protein. The sample has around 200,000 distinct CDR3 sequences, 7.5% to 10% seen once. The sequence was obtained from a man aged 50-60 years who received an inactivated influenza vaccine. J is TRBJ2-7 and V is TRBV3-1; D remains unclear. Sample: non-naive T cells sorted from PBMCs, taken on the day of vaccination. CDR3 sequence reads: CASSQWYEQYF. The CDR3 bases are TGTGCCAGCAGCCAGTGGTACGAGCAGTACTTC.